What follows are 22 T cell receptor beta chains derived from one specimen sequenced in a study of T cells after yellow fever vaccination. TCRdb itself ran the 5' RACE reads through MiXCR, one entry per CDR3 protein. The sample lists some 350,000 distinct CDR3 sequences; 3% to 4.5% were seen once. The source material was PBMCs, sampled 5 days after the yellow fever booster vaccination. The receptors originated from a man younger than 30 who received the YFV17D yellow fever vaccine.

The sample holds a few counts of this clonotype. The chain joins TRBV4-3 to TRBJ1-1, with TRBD1 identical over 10 bases. CDR1 and CDR2 (germline): LGHNA, YSLEER. The CDR3 spans 15 residues. The V gene end was trimmed by 0 bases and the J gene end by 6 bases; junction bases not matched to a gene: 4. The CDR3 region is CASSQDWTGGPEAFF. The CDR3 coding sequence is TGCGCCAGCAGCCAAGATTGGACAGGGGGTCCTGAAGCTTTCTTT.

In this sample, this clonotype turned up many times. The V and J genes are TRBV7-2 and TRBJ1-1; D is unresolved. Germline V gene data show CDR1 as SGHTA and CDR2 as FQGNSA. The ends were cut back, 5 bases at V and 4 bases at J, with 20 bases in the middle. There are 16 residues in the CDR3. CDR3 bases: TGTGCCAGCAGCCCCGCATCAAGACGCCTGGGCACTGAAGCTTTCTTT. Translated: CASSPASRRLGTEAFF.

This clonotype was detected ten times or more. The chain is built from TRBV7-2 and TRBJ1-2; D uncertain. Germline V gene sequence: CDR1 SGHTA, CDR2 FQGNSA. This CDR3 spans 15 amino acids. V was clipped by 1 base and J by 4 bases, with 13 bases between them. The CDR3 sequence: CASSLDLGRVYGYTF. In DNA form, the CDR3 reads TGTGCCAGCAGCTTAGACTTGGGGAGGGTCTATGGCTACACCTTC.

This clonotype was observed at least ten times. The chain combines TRBV28 with TRBJ2-4; 10 bases agree with TRBD1. Germline CDR1 is MDHEN and CDR2 is SYDVKM. The CDR3 spans 14 residues. The ends lost 8 bases at V and 0 bases at J; junction bases unmatched: 1. CDR3 nucleotides: TGTGCCAGCGGACAGGGGGGAGCCAAAAACATTCAGTACTTC. It codes for CASGQGGAKNIQYF.

This clonotype was seen only a few times. This rearrangement joins TRBV6-6 to TRBJ2-3, with 11 bases fitting TRBD2. This CDR3 contains 15 residues. The germline V gene encodes CDR1 MNHNY and CDR2 SVGAGI (reference sequence). V shed 5 bases and J 7 bases; nucleotides not matched to a gene: 8. CDR3 amino acids: CASSTSGTSGHTQYF. In DNA, the CDR3 is TGTGCCAGCAGTACCTCCGGGACTAGCGGCCATACGCAGTATTTT.

This clonotype was seen a handful of times. The chain recombines TRBV25-1 with TRBJ1-4; TRBD1 matches 8 bases. Germline V CDR1 and CDR2: MGHDK, SYGVNS. The CDR3 spans 17 residues. The V and J ends lost 5 bases and 0 bases, in that order; junction bases with no gene match: 8. The DNA of the CDR3 is TGTGCCAGCAGTTCCTACAGGGGGGCTACAACTAATGAAAAACTGTTTTTT. Its protein product is CASSSYRGATTNEKLFF.

There are many counts of this clonotype. The rearrangement links TRBV20-1 to TRBJ2-5; TRBD1 matches 8 bases. V trimming: 6 bases; J trimming: 1 base; junction bases outside the gene matches: 13. The CDR3 loop spans 16 amino acids. Germline CDR1 is DFQATT and CDR2 is SNEGSKA (reference sequence). In DNA form, the CDR3 reads TGCAGTGCGAGCACAGGGGGTGCGATGTTCCAAGAGACCCAGTACTTC. Protein sequence: CSASTGGAMFQETQYF.

Ten or more counts support this clonotype. The DNA of the CDR3 is TGCGCCAGCAGCTCGCAACCGCCGGGACAGGGAGCCTACGAGCAGTACTTC. Protein: CASSSQPPGQGAYEQYF. The chain joins TRBV5-1 to TRBJ2-7; 9 bases fit TRBD1. The germline V gene encodes CDR1 SGHRS and CDR2 YFSETQ. The CDR3 is 17 amino acids. The junction had 12 bases not matched to a gene; V was cut back by 3 bases and J by 2 bases.

V is TRBV20-1 and J is TRBJ1-5; D is perhaps TRBD1 (5 bases). CDR1 and CDR2 (germline): DFQATT, SNEGSKA (reference sequence). V was clipped by 3 bases and J by 5 bases, with 14 bases between them. This CDR3 region has 14 residues. The CDR3 loop is CSASPLDSYQPQHF. The CDR3 bases are TGCAGTGCTAGTCCTCTCGACAGTTATCAGCCCCAGCATTTT.

In this sample, this clonotype turned up a few times. This chain joins TRBV4-3 and TRBJ1-1; TRBD1 matches at 8 bases. Germline V lookup: CDR1 LGHNA, CDR2 YSLEER. The CDR3 is 16 residues long. V gave up 0 bases and J gave up 5 bases; unmatched junction bases: 8. The CDR3 protein is CASSQDQTGVETEAFF. For the CDR3, the DNA is TGCGCCAGCAGCCAAGATCAGACAGGGGTTGAGACTGAAGCTTTCTTT.

This clonotype was seen ten or more times. The chain combines TRBV12-3 or TRBV12-4 with TRBJ2-1; D perhaps matches TRBD2 (5 bases). V was cut by 5 bases and J by 2 bases, with 13 bases left in between. The CDR3 extends over 15 amino acids. The CDR3 nucleotides read TGTGCCAGCAGTCCAGAGGGTGGCCCCTACAATGAGCAGTTCTTC. Encoded protein: CASSPEGGPYNEQFF.

This clonotype was detected many times. CDR3 in amino acids: CASSLDGQIATNEKLFF. The CDR3, as DNA: TGCGCCAGCAGCTTGGATGGGCAGATCGCAACTAATGAAAAACTGTTTTTT. The chain is built from TRBV5-1 and TRBJ1-4; D not certain. CDR3 length: 17 amino acids. Germline-derived CDR1 and CDR2 are SGHRS and YFSETQ. The V end lost 0 bases, the J end lost 0 bases, and 12 bases lay between the germline ends.

This clonotype came up many times. V usage is TRBV6-5 and J usage is TRBJ1-3; D may be TRBD1 (5 bases). The CDR3 is 14 amino acids. The germline V gene encodes CDR1 MNHEY and CDR2 SVGAGI. Trimming took 6 bases from V and 2 from J, leaving 11 bases between them. Here the CDR3 DNA reads TGTGCCAGCAGCCGGGGGAGCGCTGGAAACACCATATATTTT. Translation: CASSRGSAGNTIYF.

This clonotype showed up many times. The chain joins TRBV12-3 or TRBV12-4 to TRBJ2-1, with 8 bases lining up with TRBD2. The junction had 8 bases not matched to a gene; V was cut back by 5 bases and J by 2 bases. The CDR3 totals 16 residues. The CDR3 DNA reads TGTGCCAGCAGTCCGTGGACTAGCCCCCCCTACAATGAGCAGTTCTTC. It encodes CASSPWTSPPYNEQFF.

This clonotype came up many times. The V and J genes are TRBV18 and TRBJ2-5; perhaps TRBD2 as D (5 bases). This CDR3 region has 12 residues. V lost 2 bases and J lost 4, with 5 bases in between. The germline V gene has CDR1 KGHSH and CDR2 LQKENI. The CDR3 coding sequence is TGTGCCAGCTCACCAGCGGGAGAGACCCAGTACTTC. It translates to CASSPAGETQYF.

The V and J genes are TRBV10-2 and TRBJ1-1; 8 positions agree with TRBD1. The germline V gene has CDR1 WSHSY and CDR2 SAAADI. The trim removed 11 bases at V and 4 bases at J, leaving 9 bases unmatched. The CDR3 has 13 amino acids. CDR3 amino acids: CACRNRGTTEAFF. In DNA, the CDR3 is TGCGCCTGTAGAAACAGGGGGACCACTGAAGCTTTCTTT.

The chain has TRBV7-2 and TRBJ1-5; D is unresolved. The CDR3 contains 14 residues. The germline V gene encodes CDR1 SGHTA and CDR2 FQGNSA. V lost 5 bases and J 4 bases, leaving 12 bases between the germline ends. CDR3 loop: CASSPNLGNQPQHF. CDR3 coding DNA: TGTGCCAGCAGCCCAAACTTAGGGAATCAGCCCCAGCATTTT.

This chain links TRBV2 with TRBJ2-1; 7 bases agree with TRBD2. The V segment lost 4 bases and the J segment 9 bases; nucleotides outside the gene matches: 12. CDR3 length: 15 amino acids. Per the germline V gene, CDR1 is SNHLY and CDR2 is FYNNEI. CDR3 sequence: CASSVDRGSGLEQFF. CDR3 nucleotides: TGTGCCAGCAGTGTGGACCGGGGTAGCGGGCTTGAGCAGTTCTTC.

At least ten counts were recorded for this clonotype. The V call is TRBV4-1, the J call TRBJ1-3, with no clear D. Germline-derived CDR1 and CDR2 are MGHRA and YSYEKL. V lost 3 bases and J 2 bases, leaving 8 bases between the germline ends. This CDR3 region has 14 residues. CDR3 sequence: CASSQEGTGNTIYF. The CDR3 coding sequence is TGCGCCAGCAGCCAGGAAGGGACTGGAAACACCATATATTTT.

The V gene is TRBV5-1, the J gene TRBJ1-6; 10 bases line up with TRBD1. The germline V gene has CDR1 SGHRS and CDR2 YFSETQ. The CDR3 contains 16 residues. J gave up 4 bases and V 3 bases, and 4 bases lay outside the gene matches. The DNA for the CDR3 is TGCGCCAGCAGCTCGGGGACAGGGGCGTATAATTCACCCCTCCACTTT. Translated, it gives CASSSGTGAYNSPLHF.

This clonotype has only a few counts. This chain links TRBV20-1 with TRBJ2-7, with D possibly matching TRBD2 (6 bases). Per the germline V gene, CDR1 is DFQATT and CDR2 is SNEGSKA (reference sequence). The germline V and J ends were trimmed by 4 bases and 6 bases, with 19 bases remaining between them. The CDR3 is 14 residues long. The CDR3 DNA follows: TGCAGTGCTATTTCGCGGGGTTCCTCTGGCGAGCAGTACTTC. It specifies CSAISRGSSGEQYF.

This sequence joins TRBV28 and TRBJ2-3; D ambiguous. The germline gives CDR1 MDHEN, CDR2 SYDVKM. Deletions cut 3 bases from V and 5 bases from J, with 15 bases between. CDR3 length: 15 residues. The CDR3 bases are TGTGCCAGCAGTTTTCGAGCCTTGGGTGGAGATACGCAGTATTTT. Its protein is CASSFRALGGDTQYF.